Listed here is a single TCR beta chain. These data come from a study of blood T cell repertoires in COVID-19. Turning to the study itself: The samples span acute and convalescent COVID-19 from the United States, Italy and Spain.

Germline V lookup: CDR1 LNHDA, CDR2 SQIVND (reference sequence). The CDR3 sequence is 15 residues long. The junction had 7 bases not matched to a gene; V was cut back by 6 bases and J by 1 base. Some clones are missing from TCRdb's copy, which holds only in-frame ones; the method was immunoSEQ multiplex PCR. In the table there are 200,000 to 250,000 clones, approximately 85% of which are singletons. The receptor's source is a woman between 70 and 85 years old with COVID-19, enrolled during active disease. This chain links TRBV19 with TRBJ2-7; TRBD2 matches at 9 bases. Sequencing input: peripheral blood. The DNA of the CDR3 is TGTGCCAGTAGAGCGAGCGGGGGGACTTCCTACGAGCAGTACTTC. Its translation: CASRASGGTSYEQYF.